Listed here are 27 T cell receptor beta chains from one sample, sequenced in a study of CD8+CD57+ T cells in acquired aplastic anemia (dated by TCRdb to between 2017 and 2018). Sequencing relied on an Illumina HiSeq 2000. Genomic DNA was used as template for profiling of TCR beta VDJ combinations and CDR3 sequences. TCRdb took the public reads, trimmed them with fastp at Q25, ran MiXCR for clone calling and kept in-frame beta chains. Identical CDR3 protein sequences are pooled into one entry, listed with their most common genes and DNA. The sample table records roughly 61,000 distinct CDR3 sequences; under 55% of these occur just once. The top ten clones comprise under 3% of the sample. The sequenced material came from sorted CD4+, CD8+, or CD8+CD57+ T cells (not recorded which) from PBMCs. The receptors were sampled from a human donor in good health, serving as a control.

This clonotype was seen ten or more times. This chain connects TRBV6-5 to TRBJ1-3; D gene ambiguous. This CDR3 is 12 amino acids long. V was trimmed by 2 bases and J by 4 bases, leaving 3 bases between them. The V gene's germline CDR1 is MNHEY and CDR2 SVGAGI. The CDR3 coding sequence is TGTGCCAGCAGTTACCGGGGAAACACCATATATTTT. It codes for CASSYRGNTIYF.

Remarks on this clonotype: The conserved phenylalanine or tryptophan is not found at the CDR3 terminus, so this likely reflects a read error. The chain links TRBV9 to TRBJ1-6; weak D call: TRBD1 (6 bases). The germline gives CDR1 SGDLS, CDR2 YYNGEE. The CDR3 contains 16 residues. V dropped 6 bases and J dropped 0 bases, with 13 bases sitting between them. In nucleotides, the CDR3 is TGTGCCAGCAACCGCGGGGGCAGCTCCTATAATTCACCCCTCCACCTT. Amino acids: CASNRGGSSYNSPLHL.

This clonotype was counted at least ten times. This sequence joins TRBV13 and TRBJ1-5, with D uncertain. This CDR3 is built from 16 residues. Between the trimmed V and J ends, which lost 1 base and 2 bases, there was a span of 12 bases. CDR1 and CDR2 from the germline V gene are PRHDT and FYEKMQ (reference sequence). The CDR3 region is CASSLDERKGNQPQHF. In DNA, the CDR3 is TGTGCCAGCAGCTTAGATGAAAGAAAGGGCAATCAGCCCCAGCATTTT.

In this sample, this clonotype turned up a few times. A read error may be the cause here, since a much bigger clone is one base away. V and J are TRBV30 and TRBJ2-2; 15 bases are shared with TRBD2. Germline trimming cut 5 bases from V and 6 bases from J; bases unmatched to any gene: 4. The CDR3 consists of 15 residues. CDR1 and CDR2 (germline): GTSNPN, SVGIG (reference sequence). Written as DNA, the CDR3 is TGTGCCTGGGGGACTAGCGGGAGGAGTGCCGGGGAGCTGTTTTTT. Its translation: CAWGTSGRSAGELFF.

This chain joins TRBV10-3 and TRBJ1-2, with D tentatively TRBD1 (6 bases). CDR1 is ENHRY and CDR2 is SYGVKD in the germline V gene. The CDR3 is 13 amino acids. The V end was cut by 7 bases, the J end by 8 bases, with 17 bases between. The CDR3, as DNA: TGTGCCATCACTGATTGGGGGCTCGCGGGCTACACCTTC. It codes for CAITDWGLAGYTF.

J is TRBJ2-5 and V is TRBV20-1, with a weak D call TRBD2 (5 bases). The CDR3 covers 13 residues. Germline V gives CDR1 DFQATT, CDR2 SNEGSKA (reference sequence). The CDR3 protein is CSAPGGRKETQYF. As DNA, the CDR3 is TGCAGCGCTCCAGGTGGGAGAAAAGAGACCCAGTACTTC.

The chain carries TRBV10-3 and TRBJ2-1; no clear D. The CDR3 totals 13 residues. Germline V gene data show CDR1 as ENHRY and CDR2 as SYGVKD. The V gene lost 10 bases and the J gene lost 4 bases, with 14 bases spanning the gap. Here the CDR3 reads CATQSVRYNEQFF. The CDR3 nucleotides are TGTGCCACTCAGTCCGTAAGGTACAATGAGCAGTTCTTC.

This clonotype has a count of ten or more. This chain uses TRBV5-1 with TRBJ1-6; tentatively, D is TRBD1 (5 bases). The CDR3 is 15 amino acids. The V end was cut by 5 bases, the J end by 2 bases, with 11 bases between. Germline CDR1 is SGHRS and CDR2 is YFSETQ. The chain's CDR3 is CASRPDSTYNSPLHF. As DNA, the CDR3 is TGCGCCAGCAGGCCAGACAGCACCTATAATTCACCCCTCCACTTT.

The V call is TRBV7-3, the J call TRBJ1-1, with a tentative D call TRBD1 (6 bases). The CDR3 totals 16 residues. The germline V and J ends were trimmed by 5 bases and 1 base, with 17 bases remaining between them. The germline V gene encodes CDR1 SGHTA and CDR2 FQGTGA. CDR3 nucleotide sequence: TGTGCCAGCAGCCCAGGATCCGGGACAAGGAACACTGAAGCTTTCTTT. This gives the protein CASSPGSGTRNTEAFF. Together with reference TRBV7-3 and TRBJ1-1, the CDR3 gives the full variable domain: GAGVSQTPSNKVTEKGKYVELRCDPISGHTALYWYRQSLGQGPEFLIYFQGTGAADDSGLPNDRFFAVRPEGSVSTLKIQRTERGDSAVYLCASSPGSGTRNTEAFFGQGTRLTVV.

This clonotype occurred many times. Written as DNA, the CDR3 is TGTGCCAGCTCACGGGACATTGTTTCACCCCTCCACTTT. This encodes CASSRDIVSPLHF. The chain recombines TRBV18 with TRBJ1-6, with D tentatively TRBD1 (6 bases). CDR1 and CDR2 (germline): KGHSH, LQKENI. This CDR3 has 13 residues. Trimming removed 4 bases from V and 9 bases from J, with 10 bases in between. Together with reference TRBV18 and TRBJ1-6, the CDR3 gives the full variable domain: NAGVMQNPRHLVRRRGQEARLRCSPMKGHSHVYWYRQLPEEGLKFMVYLQKENIIDESGMPKERFSAEFPKEGPSILRIQQVVRGDSAAYFCASSRDIVSPLHFGNGTRLTVT.

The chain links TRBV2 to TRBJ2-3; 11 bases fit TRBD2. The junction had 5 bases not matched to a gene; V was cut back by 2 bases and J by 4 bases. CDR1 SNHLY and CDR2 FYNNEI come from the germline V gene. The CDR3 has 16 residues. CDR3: CASSERLAGGSDTQYF. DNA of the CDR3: TGTGCCAGCAGTGAACGGCTAGCGGGAGGTTCAGATACGCAGTATTTT.

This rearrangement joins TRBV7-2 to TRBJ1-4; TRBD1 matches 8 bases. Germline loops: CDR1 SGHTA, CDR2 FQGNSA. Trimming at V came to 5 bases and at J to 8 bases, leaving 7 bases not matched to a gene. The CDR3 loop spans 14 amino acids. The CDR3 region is CASSRDRGGEKLFF. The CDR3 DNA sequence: TGTGCCAGCAGCCGTGACAGGGGCGGCGAAAAACTGTTTTTT.

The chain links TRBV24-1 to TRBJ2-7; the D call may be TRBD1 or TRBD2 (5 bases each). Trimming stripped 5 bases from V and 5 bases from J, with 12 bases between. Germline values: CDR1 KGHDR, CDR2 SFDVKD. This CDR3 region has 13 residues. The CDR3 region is CATSGKGRDEQYF. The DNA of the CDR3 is TGTGCCACCAGTGGGAAGGGGCGGGACGAGCAGTACTTC.

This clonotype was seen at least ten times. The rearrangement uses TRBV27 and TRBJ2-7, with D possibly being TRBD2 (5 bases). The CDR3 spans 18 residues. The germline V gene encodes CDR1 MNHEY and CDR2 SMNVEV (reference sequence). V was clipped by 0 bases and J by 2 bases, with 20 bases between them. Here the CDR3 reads CASSLSVVITGSAYEQYF. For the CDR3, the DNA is TGTGCCAGCAGTTTATCAGTCGTTATTACTGGGAGCGCCTACGAGCAGTACTTC.

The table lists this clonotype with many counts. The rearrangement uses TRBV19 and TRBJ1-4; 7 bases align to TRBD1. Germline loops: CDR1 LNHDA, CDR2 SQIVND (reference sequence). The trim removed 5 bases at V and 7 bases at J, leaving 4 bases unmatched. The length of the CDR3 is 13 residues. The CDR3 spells CASSPTGAEKLFF. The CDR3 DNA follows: TGTGCCAGTAGTCCTACAGGGGCTGAAAAACTGTTTTTT.

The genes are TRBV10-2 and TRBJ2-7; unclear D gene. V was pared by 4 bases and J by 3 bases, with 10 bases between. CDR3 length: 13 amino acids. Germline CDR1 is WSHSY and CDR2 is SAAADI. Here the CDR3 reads CASSAGSNYEQYF. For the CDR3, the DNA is TGCGCCAGCAGTGCGGGCAGCAACTACGAGCAGTACTTC.

In nucleotides, the CDR3 is TGCAGCGTTGAGGGGACTAGCGGGCTCACAGATACGCAGTATTTT. This codes for CSVEGTSGLTDTQYF. This chain joins TRBV29-1 and TRBJ2-3; 12 bases match TRBD2. This CDR3 is built from 15 residues. The germline V gene encodes CDR1 SQVTM and CDR2 ANQGSEA. V shed 3 bases, J shed 2 bases, and the junction held 3 bases outside the gene matches.

CDR3 DNA: TGTGCCAGCAGCTTAGCGGGAGGGATAACTCAAGAGACCCAGTACTTC. This sequence encodes CASSLAGGITQETQYF. The J gene is TRBJ2-5, the V gene TRBV7-3, with TRBD2 identical over 9 bases. The CDR3 sequence is 16 residues long. The germline V gene has CDR1 SGHTA and CDR2 FQGTGA. V lost 2 bases, J lost 2 bases, and 6 bases stayed unmatched.

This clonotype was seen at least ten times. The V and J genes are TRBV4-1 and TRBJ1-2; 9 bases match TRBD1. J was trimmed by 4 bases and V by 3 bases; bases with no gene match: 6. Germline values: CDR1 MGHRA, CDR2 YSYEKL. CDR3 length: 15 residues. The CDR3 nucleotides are TGCGCCAGCAGCCACCCCGGGACAGGGAGCTATGGCTACACCTTC. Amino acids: CASSHPGTGSYGYTF.

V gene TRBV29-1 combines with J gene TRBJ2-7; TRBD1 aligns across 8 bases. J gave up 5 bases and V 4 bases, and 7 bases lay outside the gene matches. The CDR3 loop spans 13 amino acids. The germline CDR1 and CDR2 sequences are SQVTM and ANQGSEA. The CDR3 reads CSVGNRGFHEQYF. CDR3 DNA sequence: TGCAGCGTTGGTAACAGGGGGTTCCACGAGCAGTACTTC.

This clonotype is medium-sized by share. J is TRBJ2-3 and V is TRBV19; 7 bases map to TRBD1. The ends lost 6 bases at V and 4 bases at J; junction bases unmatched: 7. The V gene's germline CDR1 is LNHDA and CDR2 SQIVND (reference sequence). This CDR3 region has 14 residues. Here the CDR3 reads CASSNRQGADTQYF. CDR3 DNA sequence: TGTGCCAGTAGCAACCGACAGGGCGCAGATACGCAGTATTTT.

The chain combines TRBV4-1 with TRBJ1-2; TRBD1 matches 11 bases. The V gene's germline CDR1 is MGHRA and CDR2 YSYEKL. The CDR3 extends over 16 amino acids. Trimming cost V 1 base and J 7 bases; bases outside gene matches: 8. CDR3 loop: CASSQARTGGFGGYTF. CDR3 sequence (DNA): TGCGCCAGCAGCCAAGCCAGGACAGGGGGCTTTGGTGGCTACACCTTC.

CDR3 residues: CSAEDEDYGYTF. CDR3 DNA: TGCAGTGCCGAGGACGAGGACTATGGCTACACCTTC. This sequence joins TRBV20-1 and TRBJ1-2, with D uncertain. Looked up from germline, CDR1 is DFQATT and CDR2 is SNEGSKA (reference sequence). V lost 6 bases and J 3 bases, leaving 11 bases between the germline ends. The CDR3 totals 12 residues.

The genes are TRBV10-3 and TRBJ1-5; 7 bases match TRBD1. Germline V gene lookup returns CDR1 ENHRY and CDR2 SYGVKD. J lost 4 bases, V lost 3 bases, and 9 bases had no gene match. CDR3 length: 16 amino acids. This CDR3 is CAISEAGGVNNQPQHF. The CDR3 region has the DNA TGTGCCATCAGTGAAGCAGGGGGGGTTAATAATCAGCCCCAGCATTTT.

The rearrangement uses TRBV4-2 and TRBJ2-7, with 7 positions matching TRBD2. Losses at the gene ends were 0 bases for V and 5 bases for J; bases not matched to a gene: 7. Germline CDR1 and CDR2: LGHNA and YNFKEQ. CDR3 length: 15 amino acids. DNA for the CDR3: TGTGCCAGCAGCCAAGATTTTCTAGCGGATCACGAGCAGTACTTC. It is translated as CASSQDFLADHEQYF.

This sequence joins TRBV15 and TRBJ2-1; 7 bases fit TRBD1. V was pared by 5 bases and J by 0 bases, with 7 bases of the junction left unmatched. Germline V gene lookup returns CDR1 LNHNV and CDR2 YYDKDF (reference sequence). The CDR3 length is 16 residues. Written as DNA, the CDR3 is TGTGCCACCAGCCGAGGACAGGTGAGCTCCTACAATGAGCAGTTCTTC. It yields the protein CATSRGQVSSYNEQFF.

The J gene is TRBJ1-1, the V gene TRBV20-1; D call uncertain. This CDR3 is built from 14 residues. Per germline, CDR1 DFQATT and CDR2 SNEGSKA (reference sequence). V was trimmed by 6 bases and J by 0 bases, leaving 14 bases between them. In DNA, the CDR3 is TGCAGTGCGAGAAGCGGGTCCATGAACACTGAAGCTTTCTTT. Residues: CSARSGSMNTEAFF.